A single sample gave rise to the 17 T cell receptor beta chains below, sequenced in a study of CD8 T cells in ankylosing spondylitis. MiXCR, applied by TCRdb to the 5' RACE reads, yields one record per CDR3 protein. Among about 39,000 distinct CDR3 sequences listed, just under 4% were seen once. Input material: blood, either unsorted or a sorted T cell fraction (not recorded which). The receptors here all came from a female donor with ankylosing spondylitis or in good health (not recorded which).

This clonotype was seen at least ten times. This CDR3 is CASSVGGQDYNEQFF. In DNA form, the CDR3 reads TGTGCCAGCAGCGTAGGGGGACAGGACTACAATGAGCAGTTCTTC. The J gene is TRBJ2-1, the V gene TRBV9; 8 bases match TRBD1. The CDR3 loop spans 15 amino acids. V shed 0 bases and J 3 bases; nucleotides not matched to a gene: 2. Looked up from germline, CDR1 is SGDLS and CDR2 is YYNGEE. Complete variable domain (other parts from reference TRBV9 and TRBJ2-1): DSGVTQTPKHLITATGQRVTLRCSPRSGDLSVYWYQQSLDQGLQFLIQYYNGEERAKGNILERFSAQQFPDLHSELNLSSLELGDSALYFCASSVGGQDYNEQFFGPGTRLTVL.

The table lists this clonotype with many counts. The CDR3 loop is CASTSGGEETQYF. CDR3 sequence (DNA): TGTGCCAGCACTAGCGGGGGGGAAGAGACCCAGTACTTC. The genes are TRBV9 and TRBJ2-5, with 12 nucleotides matching TRBD2. Per germline, CDR1 SGDLS and CDR2 YYNGEE. Losses at the gene ends were 6 bases for V and 3 bases for J; bases not matched to a gene: 0. This CDR3 has 13 residues. The complete variable domain, with remaining parts taken from reference TRBV9 and TRBJ2-5, reads DSGVTQTPKHLITATGQRVTLRCSPRSGDLSVYWYQQSLDQGLQFLIQYYNGEERAKGNILERFSAQQFPDLHSELNLSSLELGDSALYFCASTSGGEETQYFGPGTRLLVL.

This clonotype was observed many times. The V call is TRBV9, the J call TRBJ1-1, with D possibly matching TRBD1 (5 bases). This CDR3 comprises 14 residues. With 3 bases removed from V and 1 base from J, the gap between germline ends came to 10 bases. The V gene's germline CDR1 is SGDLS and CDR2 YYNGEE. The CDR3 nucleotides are TGTGCCAGCAGCGGGGGACTAACGAACACTGAAGCTTTCTTT. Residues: CASSGGLTNTEAFF.

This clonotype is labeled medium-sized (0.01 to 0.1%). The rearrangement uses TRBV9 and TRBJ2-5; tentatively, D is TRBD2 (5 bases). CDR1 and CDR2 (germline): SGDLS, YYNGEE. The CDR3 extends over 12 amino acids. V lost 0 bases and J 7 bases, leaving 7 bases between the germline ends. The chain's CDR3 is CASSVDRGTQYF. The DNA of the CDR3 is TGTGCCAGCAGCGTAGACCGGGGGACCCAGTACTTC.

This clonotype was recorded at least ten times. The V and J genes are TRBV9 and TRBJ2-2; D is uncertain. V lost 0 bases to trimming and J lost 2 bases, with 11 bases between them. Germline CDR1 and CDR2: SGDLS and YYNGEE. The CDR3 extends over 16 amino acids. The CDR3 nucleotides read TGTGCCAGCAGCGTAGGGGCAGTCGGCAACACCGGGGAGCTGTTTTTT. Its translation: CASSVGAVGNTGELFF.

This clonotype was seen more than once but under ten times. Written as DNA, the CDR3 is TGTGCCAGCAGCGCTCTACAGAGTTACACCGGGGAGCTGTTTTTT. Protein product: CASSALQSYTGELFF. The chain has TRBV9 and TRBJ2-2; D gene ambiguous. CDR3 length equals 15 residues. V was pared by 3 bases and J by 3 bases, with 12 bases between. CDR1 is SGDLS and CDR2 is YYNGEE in the germline V gene.

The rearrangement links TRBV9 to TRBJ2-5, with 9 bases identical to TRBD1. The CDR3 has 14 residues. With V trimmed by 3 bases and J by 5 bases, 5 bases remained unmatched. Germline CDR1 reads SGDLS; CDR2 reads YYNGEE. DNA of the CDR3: TGTGCCAGCAGCGGGGGACAGGGTTGGGAGACCCAGTACTTC. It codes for CASSGGQGWETQYF.

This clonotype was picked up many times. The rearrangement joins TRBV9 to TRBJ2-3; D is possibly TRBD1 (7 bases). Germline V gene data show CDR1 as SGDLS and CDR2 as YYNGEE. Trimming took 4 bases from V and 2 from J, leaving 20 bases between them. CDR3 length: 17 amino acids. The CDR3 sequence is CASSLEGRTGATDTQYF. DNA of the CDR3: TGTGCCAGCAGCCTCGAGGGGAGGACAGGAGCCACAGATACGCAGTATTTT.

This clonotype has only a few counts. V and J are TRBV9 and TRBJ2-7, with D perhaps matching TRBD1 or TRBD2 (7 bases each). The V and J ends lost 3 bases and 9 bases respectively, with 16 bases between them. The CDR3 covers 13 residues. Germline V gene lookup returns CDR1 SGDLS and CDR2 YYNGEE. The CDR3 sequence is CASSGEGAAGQYF. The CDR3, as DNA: TGTGCCAGCAGCGGGGAGGGGGCGGCAGGGCAGTACTTC.

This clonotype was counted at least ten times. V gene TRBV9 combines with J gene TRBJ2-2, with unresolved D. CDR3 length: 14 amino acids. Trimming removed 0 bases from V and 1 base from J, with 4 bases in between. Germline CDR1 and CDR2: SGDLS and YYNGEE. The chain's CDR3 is CASSVGMNTGELFF. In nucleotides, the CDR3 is TGTGCCAGCAGCGTAGGGATGAACACCGGGGAGCTGTTTTTT.

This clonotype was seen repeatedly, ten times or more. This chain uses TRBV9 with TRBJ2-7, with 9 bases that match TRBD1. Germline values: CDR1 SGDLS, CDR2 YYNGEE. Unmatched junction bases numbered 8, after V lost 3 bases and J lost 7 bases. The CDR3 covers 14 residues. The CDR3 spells CASSGGQGKGEQYF. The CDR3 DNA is TGTGCCAGCAGCGGAGGACAGGGGAAGGGGGAGCAGTACTTC.

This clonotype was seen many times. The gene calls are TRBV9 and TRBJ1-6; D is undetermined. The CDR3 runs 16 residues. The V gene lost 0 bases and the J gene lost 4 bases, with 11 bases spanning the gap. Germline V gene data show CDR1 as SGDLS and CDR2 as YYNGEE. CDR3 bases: TGTGCCAGCAGCGTAGCTACGCCCGGGTATAATTCACCCCTCCACTTT. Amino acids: CASSVATPGYNSPLHF.

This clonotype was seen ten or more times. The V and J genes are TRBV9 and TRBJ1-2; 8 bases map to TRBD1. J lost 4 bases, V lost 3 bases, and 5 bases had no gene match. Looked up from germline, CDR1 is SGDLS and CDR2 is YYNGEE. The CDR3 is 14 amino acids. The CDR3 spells CASSEPTGAYGYTF. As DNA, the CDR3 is TGTGCCAGCAGCGAACCGACAGGGGCCTATGGCTACACCTTC.

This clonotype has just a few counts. Here the CDR3 reads CASSPIGTGRTDTQYF. The CDR3 coding sequence is TGTGCCAGCAGCCCTATAGGGACAGGGCGCACAGATACGCAGTATTTT. The chain is built from TRBV9 and TRBJ2-3, with 9 positions matching TRBD1. There are 16 residues in the CDR3. The germline V gene encodes CDR1 SGDLS and CDR2 YYNGEE. V was pared by 4 bases and J by 1 base, with 7 bases of the junction left unmatched.

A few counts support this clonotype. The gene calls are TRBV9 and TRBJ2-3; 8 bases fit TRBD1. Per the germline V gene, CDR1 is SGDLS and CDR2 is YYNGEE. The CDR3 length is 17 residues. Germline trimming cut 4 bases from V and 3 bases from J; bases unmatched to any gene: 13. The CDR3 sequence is CASSTHPTGQVTDTQYF. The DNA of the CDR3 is TGTGCCAGCAGCACACATCCAACGGGACAGGTGACAGATACGCAGTATTTT.

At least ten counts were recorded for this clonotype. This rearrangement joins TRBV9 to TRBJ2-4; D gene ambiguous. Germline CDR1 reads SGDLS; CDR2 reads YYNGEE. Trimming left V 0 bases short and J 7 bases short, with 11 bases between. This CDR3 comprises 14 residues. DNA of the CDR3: TGTGCCAGCAGCGTAGGGCAGAGCGCCAACATTCAGTACTTC. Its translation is CASSVGQSANIQYF. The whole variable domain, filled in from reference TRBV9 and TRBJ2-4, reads DSGVTQTPKHLITATGQRVTLRCSPRSGDLSVYWYQQSLDQGLQFLIQYYNGEERAKGNILERFSAQQFPDLHSELNLSSLELGDSALYFCASSVGQSANIQYFGAGTRLSVL.

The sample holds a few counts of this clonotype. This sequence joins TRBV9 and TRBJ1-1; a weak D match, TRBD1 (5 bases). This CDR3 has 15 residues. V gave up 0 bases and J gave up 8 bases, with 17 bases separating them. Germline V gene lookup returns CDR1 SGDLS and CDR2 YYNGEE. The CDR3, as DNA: TGTGCCAGCAGCGTAGGAGGAAGGGGCGGATGGGAAGCTTTCTTT. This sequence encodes CASSVGGRGGWEAFF.